Each of the 31 T cell receptor beta chains below was sequenced from the same sample in a study of blood T cell repertoires in COVID-19. Sequencing was performed with immunoSEQ multiplex PCR; in TCRdb, only in-frame clones are kept and a portion is missing. The table has around 300,000 clones, nearly 90% seen once. Sequenced: PBMCs or T cells enriched from blood (not recorded which). The origin of the receptors is a woman aged 25-40 years who had recovered from COVID-19.

DNA of the CDR3: TGTGCCAGTGCTATTAGGGGTAACGAGCAGTACTTC. Protein sequence: CASAIRGNEQYF. V gene TRBV19 combines with J gene TRBJ2-7, with TRBD1 as a possible D gene (5 bases). The CDR3 loop spans 12 amino acids. The germline V gene encodes CDR1 LNHDA and CDR2 SQIVND (reference sequence). V was trimmed by 8 bases and J by 5 bases, leaving 13 bases between them.

The chain uses TRBV27 and TRBJ1-5; 10 positions agree with TRBD1. V lost 9 bases and J lost 4; bases outside the gene matches: 3. This CDR3 is built from 13 residues. Looked up from germline, CDR1 is MNHEY and CDR2 is SMNVEV (reference sequence). Here the CDR3 reads CASRDRGNQPQHF. CDR3 nucleotides: TGTGCCAGTAGGGACAGGGGAAATCAGCCCCAGCATTTT.

J is TRBJ1-4 and V is TRBV5-1; a possible D gene is TRBD1 (6 bases). This CDR3 has 15 residues. The V end was cut by 4 bases, the J end by 5 bases, with 15 bases between. Germline assignment: CDR1 SGHRS and CDR2 YFSETQ. As DNA, the CDR3 is TGCGCCAGCAGCGTCCTACAGGGTATGAATGAAAAACTGTTTTTT. Protein: CASSVLQGMNEKLFF.

This clone was found once. The gene calls are TRBV10-3 and TRBJ2-1, with D possibly matching TRBD1 (6 bases). Between the trimmed V and J ends, which lost 3 bases and 7 bases, there was a span of 10 bases. Germline CDR1 reads ENHRY; CDR2 reads SYGVKD. The CDR3 sequence is 13 residues long. The CDR3 nucleotides read TGTGCCATCAGTGACAACCAGGGGAATGAGCAGTTCTTC. This sequence encodes CAISDNQGNEQFF.

The chain combines TRBV19 with TRBJ2-7; D is unresolved. Trimming left V 5 bases short and J 1 base short, with 12 bases between. The CDR3 is 14 amino acids. Germline assignment: CDR1 LNHDA and CDR2 SQIVND (reference sequence). The CDR3 nucleotides are TGTGCCAGTAGTTCTTCGAGTTCTTCCTACGAGCAGTACTTC. As protein: CASSSSSSSYEQYF.

The chain combines TRBV11-2 with TRBJ1-6; D might be TRBD1 (5 bases). Germline CDR1 reads SGHAT; CDR2 reads FQNNGV. This CDR3 contains 12 residues. Trimming removed 2 bases at V and 11 bases at J, with 7 bases between. CDR3 in amino acids: CASSLSGAPLHF. Here the CDR3 DNA reads TGTGCCAGCAGCTTATCGGGGGCACCCCTCCACTTT.

The chain has TRBV19 and TRBJ1-6; D is unclear. CDR1 is LNHDA, CDR2 SQIVND, per germline (reference sequence). This CDR3 region has 18 residues. Between the trimmed V and J ends, which lost 3 bases and 3 bases, there was a span of 18 bases. Here the CDR3 reads CASSMPVNIGVYNSPLHF. DNA for the CDR3: TGTGCCAGTAGTATGCCAGTCAACATAGGAGTCTATAATTCACCCCTCCACTTT.

The chain links TRBV4-2 to TRBJ1-2, with 8 bases fitting TRBD1. The CDR3 is 17 residues long. With V trimmed by 4 bases and J by 1 base, 11 bases remained unmatched. The germline CDR1 and CDR2 sequences are LGHNA and YNFKEQ. DNA of the CDR3: TGTGCCAGCAGCCCCCATGCAGGGGGCGAACGTAACTATGGCTACACCTTC. This translates into CASSPHAGGERNYGYTF.

This rearrangement joins TRBV7-8 to TRBJ1-2, with D unclear. V was shortened by 0 bases and J by 8 bases, with 16 bases between the two germline ends. The V gene's germline CDR1 is SGHVS and CDR2 FQNEAQ. This CDR3 contains 15 residues. This chain's CDR3 is CASSLATTGMGGYTF. CDR3 coding DNA: TGTGCCAGCAGCTTAGCCACCACCGGCATGGGCGGCTACACCTTC.

The gene calls are TRBV28 and TRBJ2-7; possible D gene TRBD2, 5 bases. The CDR3 totals 16 residues. The V gene's germline CDR1 is MDHEN and CDR2 SYDVKM. Trimming removed 6 bases at V and 3 bases at J, with 21 bases between. This chain's CDR3 is CASSSLRGRTIYEQYF. As DNA, the CDR3 is TGTGCCAGCAGCTCTCTACGAGGGCGAACAATCTACGAGCAGTACTTC.

This chain connects TRBV3-1 (or the pseudogene TRBV3-2) to TRBJ1-1; unclear D gene. Germline-derived CDR1 and CDR2 are LGHDT and YNNKEL (reference sequence). This CDR3 region has 14 residues. Between the trimmed V and J ends, which lost 4 bases and 0 bases, there was a span of 9 bases. CDR3 sequence reads: CASSRYFLNTEAFF. In DNA form, the CDR3 reads TGTGCCAGCAGCCGCTACTTCCTGAACACTGAAGCTTTCTTT.

In this sample, this clone turned up a few times. The V call is TRBV10-3, the J call TRBJ1-4; D ambiguous. Per germline, CDR1 ENHRY and CDR2 SYGVKD. The CDR3 runs to 15 residues. V lost 10 bases and J 1 base, leaving 16 bases between the germline ends. The CDR3, as DNA: TGTGCCACCCTGGGGAGGCTTGAAACTAATGAAAAACTGTTTTTT. Encoded protein: CATLGRLETNEKLFF.

The gene calls are TRBV9 and TRBJ2-3, with TRBD2 matching 12 bases. The V segment lost 3 bases and the J segment 0 bases; nucleotides outside the gene matches: 5. This CDR3 has 17 amino acids. The germline CDR1 and CDR2 sequences are SGDLS and YYNGEE. CDR3 protein: CASSAGLAGSSTDTQYF. The CDR3 DNA is TGTGCCAGCAGCGCGGGACTAGCGGGTTCTAGCACAGATACGCAGTATTTT.

The gene calls are TRBV5-4 and TRBJ2-1, with D possibly TRBD2 on 5 matching bases. Germline loops: CDR1 SGHNT, CDR2 YYREEE (reference sequence). The CDR3 runs to 13 residues. V was clipped by 5 bases and J by 9 bases, with 15 bases between them. The CDR3 reads CASRQWGAGEQFF. The CDR3 DNA follows: TGTGCCAGCAGACAATGGGGAGCCGGTGAGCAGTTCTTC.

The chain has TRBV5-4 and TRBJ2-1; TRBD2 matches at 8 bases. Trimming took 7 bases from V and 6 from J; bases not matched to a gene: 6. Germline V gene sequence: CDR1 SGHNT, CDR2 YYREEE (reference sequence). This CDR3 contains 13 residues. For the CDR3, the DNA is TGTGCCAGCCGGGAGGGCCACGTCAATGAGCAGTTCTTC. This sequence encodes CASREGHVNEQFF. Drawing the rest from reference TRBV5-4 and TRBJ2-1, the complete variable domain is ETGVTQSPTHLIKTRGQQVTLRCSSQSGHNTVSWYQQALGQGPQFIFQYYREEENGRGNFPPRFSGLQFPNYSSELNVNALELDDSALYLCASREGHVNEQFFGPGTRLTVL.

This chain uses TRBV5-1 with TRBJ1-2; tentative D call: TRBD1 (5 bases). Germline CDR1 reads SGHRS; CDR2 reads YFSETQ. The CDR3 loop spans 15 amino acids. The V and J ends lost 0 bases and 8 bases respectively, with 17 bases between them. The DNA of the CDR3 is TGCGCCAGCAGCTTGGAACCGTTGACAGCAGGCGGCTACACCTTC. Residues: CASSLEPLTAGGYTF.

V usage is TRBV28 and J usage is TRBJ1-6, with D perhaps matching TRBD1 (5 bases). CDR3 length: 16 residues. Germline V gives CDR1 MDHEN, CDR2 SYDVKM. V gave up 6 bases and J gave up 0 bases, with 12 bases separating them. The CDR3 here is CASRETASSYNSPLHF. The CDR3 nucleotides are TGTGCCAGCAGAGAGACAGCGAGCTCCTATAATTCACCCCTCCACTTT.

This clone was found once. The chain employs TRBV11-2 and TRBJ2-7; TRBD2 aligns across 9 bases. J lost 0 bases, V lost 6 bases, and 6 bases had no gene match. The CDR3 is 15 residues long. Germline loops: CDR1 SGHAT, CDR2 FQNNGV. The CDR3 DNA reads TGTGCCAGCAGGCGACTAGCGGTAAACTCCTACGAGCAGTACTTC. It codes for CASRRLAVNSYEQYF.

The chain links TRBV7-9 to TRBJ2-1, with 10 bases that match TRBD2. This CDR3 contains 15 residues. After removal of 0 bases from V and 10 bases from J, the junction contained 6 bases not matched to a gene. Germline V lookup: CDR1 SEHNR, CDR2 FQNEAQ (reference sequence). Here the CDR3 DNA reads TGTGCCAGCAGCTTAGCAGGACGGACTAGCGGCGAGCAGTTCTTC. Protein sequence: CASSLAGRTSGEQFF. The complete variable domain, with remaining parts taken from reference TRBV7-9 and TRBJ2-1, reads DTGVSQNPRHKITKRGQNVTFRCDPISEHNRLYWYRQTLGQGPEFLTYFQNEAQLEKSRLLSDRFSAERPKGSFSTLEIQRTEQGDSAMYLCASSLAGRTSGEQFFGPGTRLTVL.

V is TRBV5-1 and J is TRBJ2-7; 15 nucleotides align to TRBD2. The germline V gene encodes CDR1 SGHRS and CDR2 YFSETQ. The CDR3 is 18 amino acids. V lost 2 bases, J lost 4 bases, and 10 bases stayed unmatched. CDR3 in DNA: TGCGCCAGCAGCTTCGGACTAGCGGGAGGGACATGGGGGTACGAGCAGTACTTC. It codes for CASSFGLAGGTWGYEQYF. Together with reference TRBV5-1 and TRBJ2-7, the CDR3 gives the full variable domain: KAGVTQTPRYLIKTRGQQVTLSCSPISGHRSVSWYQQTPGQGLQFLFEYFSETQRNKGNFPGRFSGRQFSNSRSEMNVSTLELGDSALYLCASSFGLAGGTWGYEQYFGPGTRLTVT.

The V and J genes are TRBV7-2 and TRBJ2-7; 7 bases are shared with TRBD2. Germline V gene sequence: CDR1 SGHTA, CDR2 FQGNSA. The CDR3 is made up of 14 amino acids. The V gene end was trimmed by 2 bases and the J gene end by 7 bases; junction bases not matched to a gene: 8. The CDR3 loop is CASSLSGIAKEQYF. The DNA of the CDR3 is TGTGCCAGCAGCTTAAGCGGGATCGCTAAAGAGCAGTACTTC.

This rearrangement joins TRBV6-5 to TRBJ1-5, with 8 bases that match TRBD1. The V gene's germline CDR1 is MNHEY and CDR2 SVGAGI. V trimming: 5 bases; J trimming: 3 bases; junction bases outside the gene matches: 6. The CDR3 loop spans 15 amino acids. CDR3 sequence: CASSPGTGNNQPQHF. The CDR3 DNA is TGTGCCAGCAGTCCCGGGACAGGCAACAATCAGCCCCAGCATTTT.

This clone has a single count. V and J are TRBV7-2 and TRBJ2-5; 12 bases are shared with TRBD2. From germline, CDR1 is SGHTA and CDR2 FQGNSA. The CDR3 is 17 residues long. V shed 5 bases and J 0 bases; nucleotides not matched to a gene: 7. The CDR3 protein is CASSHPSGRVYQETQYF. The CDR3 bases are TGTGCCAGCAGCCACCCTAGCGGGAGGGTGTACCAAGAGACCCAGTACTTC.

The J gene is TRBJ1-5, the V gene TRBV15; D remains unclear. V was shortened by 2 bases and J by 0 bases, with 14 bases between the two germline ends. Looked up from germline, CDR1 is LNHNV and CDR2 is YYDKDF (reference sequence). CDR3 size: 17 residues. The DNA of the CDR3 is TGTGCCACCAGCAGATCGGTGCGGGGATATAGCAATCAGCCCCAGCATTTT. This gives the protein CATSRSVRGYSNQPQHF.

The rearrangement joins TRBV7-3 to TRBJ1-1, with TRBD1 identical over 9 bases. Trimming at V came to 0 bases and at J to 0 bases, leaving 5 bases not matched to a gene. Germline V lookup: CDR1 SGHTA, CDR2 FQGTGA. This CDR3 spans 17 amino acids. The CDR3 bases are TGTGCCAGCAGCTTAACGGGACAGGGCCCCTTGAACACTGAAGCTTTCTTT. It yields the protein CASSLTGQGPLNTEAFF.

This chain connects TRBV5-5 to TRBJ2-7, with TRBD1 matching 7 bases. With 4 bases clipped from V and 5 bases from J, the junction kept 12 bases outside the gene matches. Germline CDR1 SGHKS, CDR2 YYEKEE (reference sequence). The CDR3 runs to 15 residues. CDR3 nucleotides: TGTGCCAGCAGCATACCCCCGGGACAGCTCCACGAGCAGTACTTC. This sequence encodes CASSIPPGQLHEQYF.

This chain joins TRBV27 and TRBJ1-1; possibly TRBD1 for D (6 bases). The CDR3 length is 18 residues. The germline CDR1 and CDR2 sequences are MNHEY and SMNVEV (reference sequence). With 3 bases removed from V and 0 bases from J, the gap between germline ends came to 20 bases. The CDR3 sequence is CASSFLVGAGEMNTEAFF. CDR3 nucleotide sequence: TGTGCCAGCAGTTTTCTCGTCGGGGCAGGGGAAATGAACACTGAAGCTTTCTTT.

The table lists this clone with many counts. The gene calls are TRBV29-1 and TRBJ1-3; no definite D call. Germline CDR1 is SQVTM and CDR2 is ANQGSEA. The ends were cut back, 1 base at V and 2 bases at J, with 6 bases in the middle. There are 13 residues in the CDR3. DNA of the CDR3: TGCAGCGTTGAAGTGGCAACTGGAAACACCATATATTTT. Translating it yields CSVEVATGNTIYF.

This clone has at least ten counts. The chain links TRBV2 to TRBJ1-2, with 10 nucleotides matching TRBD1. The CDR3 is made up of 17 amino acids. After removal of 6 bases from V and 1 base from J, the junction contained 11 bases not matched to a gene. Looked up from germline, CDR1 is SNHLY and CDR2 is FYNNEI. CDR3 residues: CASRVLDRGAYNYGYTF. In DNA form, the CDR3 reads TGTGCCAGCAGGGTCTTGGACAGGGGGGCGTATAACTATGGCTACACCTTC.

Only one count was recorded for this clone. The CDR3 DNA is TGTGCCAGCAGCTTGTTGGGGGGAAGCACAGATACGCAGTATTTT. Its translation is CASSLLGGSTDTQYF. V gene TRBV5-8 combines with J gene TRBJ2-3; D might be TRBD2 (6 bases). Germline-derived CDR1 and CDR2 are SGHTS and YDEGEE. The CDR3 contains 15 residues. V was clipped by 1 base and J by 0 bases, with 9 bases between them.

Concerning this clone itself: Other DNA sequences from this sample encode an identical CDR3 as well. The chain couples TRBV5-1 to TRBJ1-1, with 10 bases identical to TRBD1. This CDR3 is 15 amino acids long. Trimming at V came to 0 bases and at J to 5 bases, leaving 4 bases not matched to a gene. CDR1 is SGHRS, CDR2 YFSETQ, per germline. CDR3: CASSLGGQGGTEAFF. In DNA, the CDR3 is TGCGCCAGCAGCTTGGGAGGACAGGGGGGGACTGAAGCTTTCTTT. Complete variable domain (other parts from reference TRBV5-1 and TRBJ1-1): KAGVTQTPRYLIKTRGQQVTLSCSPISGHRSVSWYQQTPGQGLQFLFEYFSETQRNKGNFPGRFSGRQFSNSRSEMNVSTLELGDSALYLCASSLGGQGGTEAFFGQGTRLTVV.